Sequencing of this T cell receptor beta chain was carried out in a study of a mutant IDH1 vaccine in newly diagnosed glioma. TCRdb's copy holds only in-frame clones and misses some; the assay was immunoSEQ multiplex PCR. Of approximately 61,000 clones listed, about 86% are singletons. Time point in this sample: week 5, during vaccination. Topical imiquimod was applied with each vaccine dose, which held 300 ug of mutant IDH1 20-mer peptide. Germline V lookup: CDR1 SGHNT, CDR2 YENEEA. V was cut by 1 base and J by 2 bases, with 13 bases left in between. This CDR3 has 16 residues. Worth noting for this clone: What it binds is not known.

The receptor comes from a woman aged 50 to 65 with glioma. Sequencing used PBMCs, obtained from a glioma patient whose treatment included an IDH1 peptide vaccine. This chain uses TRBV11-3 with TRBJ2-3; D is possibly TRBD1 or TRBD2 (5 bases each). CDR3 in amino acids: CASSLGRGRDTDTQYF. The CDR3 region has the DNA TGTGCCAGCAGCTTAGGACGGGGCAGGGACACAGATACGCAGTATTTT. The entire variable domain, with the rest obtained from reference TRBV11-3 and TRBJ2-3, is as follows: EAGVVQSPRYKIIEKKQPVAFWCNPISGHNTLYWYLQNLGQGPELLIRYENEEAVDDSQLPKDRFSAERLKGVDSTLKIQPAELGDSAVYLCASSLGRGRDTDTQYFGPGTRLTVL.